Shown below are 21 T cell receptor beta chains from a single sample sequenced in a study of vaccination and CD4 T cells after COVID-19. The study sequenced cultured CD4+ T cell DNA using the Oncomine TCR Beta short-read assay. TCRdb independently ran MiXCR on the PCR reads; one entry per CDR3 protein. The profile shows 9,500 to 15,000 distinct CDR3 sequences, 40% to 60% of them singletons. Indicated treatment: roughly nine-day PBMC culture with coronavirus spike peptide pools or control peptides (ViraFEST assay). No antigen has been identified for these receptors. The sequencing input was CD4+ T cells from blood, cultured in vitro. These receptors originate from a human donor who had recovered from COVID-19.

The rearrangement uses TRBV20-1 and TRBJ2-3, with 12 bases identical to TRBD2. CDR1 is DFQATT and CDR2 is SNEGSKA in the germline V gene (reference sequence). Germline trimming cut 7 bases from V and 2 bases from J; bases unmatched to any gene: 13. The length of the CDR3 is 17 residues. The CDR3 region has the DNA TGCAGTGGGTCAGGTTTAGGGACTAGCGGGCCCACAGATACGCAGTATTTT. Protein sequence: CSGSGLGTSGPTDTQYF.

The CDR3 loop is CSARETGGSYGYTF. CDR3 in DNA: TGCAGTGCTAGAGAGACAGGGGGTTCCTATGGCTACACCTTC. The chain carries TRBV20-1 and TRBJ1-2; TRBD1 matches 9 bases. The V segment lost 0 bases and the J segment 4 bases; nucleotides outside the gene matches: 3. The CDR3 is made up of 14 amino acids. CDR1 and CDR2 (germline): DFQATT, SNEGSKA (reference sequence).

V usage is TRBV27 and J usage is TRBJ2-7, with 8 bases aligning to TRBD1. Germline loops: CDR1 MNHEY, CDR2 SMNVEV (reference sequence). The CDR3 is made up of 14 amino acids. Trimming cost V 5 bases and J 1 base; bases outside gene matches: 4. The CDR3 sequence is CASSPRDRSYEQYF. As DNA, the CDR3 is TGTGCCAGCAGTCCCCGGGACAGGTCCTACGAGCAGTACTTC.

The chain couples TRBV7-8 to TRBJ2-7; 7 bases map to TRBD2. The V segment lost 5 bases and the J segment 0 bases; nucleotides outside the gene matches: 4. Germline lookup yields CDR1 SGHVS and CDR2 FQNEAQ. This CDR3 contains 14 residues. The CDR3 loop reads CASSPREGSYEQYF. CDR3 sequence (DNA): TGTGCCAGCAGCCCGAGGGAGGGCTCCTACGAGCAGTACTTC.

This chain uses TRBV18 with TRBJ2-7; weak D call: TRBD1 (5 bases). CDR1 and CDR2 (germline): KGHSH, LQKENI. With 3 bases removed from V and 4 bases from J, the gap between germline ends came to 16 bases. CDR3 length: 15 residues. The CDR3 is CASSPGSLGHYEQYF. CDR3 in DNA: TGTGCCAGCTCACCCGGGTCCTTAGGACATTACGAGCAGTACTTC.

This sequence joins TRBV6-1 and TRBJ2-1, with TRBD1 identical over 8 bases. The CDR3 covers 13 residues. The V and J ends lost 7 bases and 5 bases, in that order; junction bases with no gene match: 4. The germline gives CDR1 MNHNS, CDR2 SASEGT. The CDR3 loop reads CASMGTGDNEQFF. The CDR3 nucleotides read TGTGCCAGCATGGGGACAGGAGACAATGAGCAGTTCTTC.

For this clonotype: One junction end disagrees with the germline gene, perhaps due to a read error. V is TRBV4-1 and J is TRBJ1-1; no clear D gene. The germline CDR1 and CDR2 sequences are MGHRA and YSYEKL. This CDR3 has 11 amino acids. The CDR3 protein is CASSHATGRNF. DNA for the CDR3: TGCGCCAGCAGCCATGCGACCGGGAGGAACTTT.

This chain connects TRBV10-3 to TRBJ2-7; D possibly corresponds to TRBD1 (5 bases). V lost 3 bases and J lost 5, with 11 bases in between. The CDR3 covers 13 residues. CDR1 ENHRY and CDR2 SYGVKD come from the germline V gene. The CDR3 DNA sequence: TGTGCCATCAGTGAAGGGCCAGGGAACGAGCAGTACTTC. Its translation is CAISEGPGNEQYF.

V gene TRBV4-1 combines with J gene TRBJ1-1; TRBD1 aligns across 9 bases. With V trimmed by 1 base and J by 3 bases, 9 bases remained unmatched. From germline, CDR1 is MGHRA and CDR2 YSYEKL. This CDR3 spans 17 amino acids. This chain's CDR3 is CASSQVRDRAGYTEAFF. Written as DNA, the CDR3 is TGCGCCAGCAGCCAAGTCCGGGACAGGGCGGGTTACACTGAAGCTTTCTTT.

This chain uses TRBV19 with TRBJ2-7; TRBD2 might be the D (5 bases). This CDR3 comprises 15 residues. From germline, CDR1 is LNHDA and CDR2 SQIVND (reference sequence). Trimming removed 1 base at V and 2 bases at J, with 12 bases between. The CDR3 DNA reads as TGTGCCAGTAGTATAGCGCGGGCCGGGACCTACGAGCAGTACTTC. Translation gives CASSIARAGTYEQYF. Supplemented by reference TRBV19 and TRBJ2-7, the full variable domain reads DGGITQSPKYLFRKEGQNVTLSCEQNLNHDAMYWYRQDPGQGLRLIYYSQIVNDFQKGDIAEGYSVSREKKESFPLTVTSAQKNPTAFYLCASSIARAGTYEQYFGPGTRLTVT.

The CDR3 DNA reads TGTGCCAGGGGGGGGACAGATAGCAATCAGCCCCAGCATTTT. Protein product: CARGGTDSNQPQHF. V and J are TRBV2 and TRBJ1-5, with 7 bases aligning to TRBD1. CDR1 and CDR2 (germline): SNHLY, FYNNEI. J gave up 0 bases and V 9 bases, and 5 bases lay outside the gene matches. This CDR3 is built from 14 residues.

The chain is built from TRBV11-3 and TRBJ2-1; D call uncertain. The germline gives CDR1 SGHNT, CDR2 YENEEA. The CDR3 loop spans 11 amino acids. V lost 5 bases to trimming and J lost 7 bases, with 6 bases between them. The CDR3 reads CASSTKNEQFF. In nucleotides, the CDR3 is TGTGCCAGCAGCACCAAGAATGAGCAGTTCTTC.

This clonotype was seen a few times. V is TRBV24-1 and J is TRBJ1-2, with D perhaps matching TRBD1 (5 bases). Germline loops: CDR1 KGHDR, CDR2 SFDVKD. The CDR3 totals 12 residues. Trimming pared 2 bases from V and 7 bases from J, leaving 7 bases between. CDR3 nucleotide sequence: TGTGCCACCAGTGATTGGGGCACTGGCTACACCTTC. It translates to CATSDWGTGYTF.

This clonotype was seen a single time. V is TRBV19 and J is TRBJ2-3; D call uncertain. Germline V gene sequence: CDR1 LNHDA, CDR2 SQIVND (reference sequence). The length of the CDR3 is 13 residues. V lost 1 base and J lost 6, with 8 bases in between. This CDR3 is CASSIGTSDTQYF. For the CDR3, the DNA is TGTGCCAGTAGTATAGGGACCTCGGATACGCAGTATTTT.

The sample holds one count of this clonotype. V gene TRBV30 combines with J gene TRBJ1-3; D unresolved. Germline assignment: CDR1 GTSNPN and CDR2 SVGIG (reference sequence). There are 12 residues in the CDR3. V was clipped by 4 bases and J by 0 bases, with 4 bases between them. The CDR3 region has the DNA TGTGCCTGGACCGTCTCTGGAAACACCATATATTTT. It translates to CAWTVSGNTIYF.

The V and J genes are TRBV11-3 and TRBJ2-1, with D perhaps matching TRBD2 (5 bases). The germline V gene encodes CDR1 SGHNT and CDR2 YENEEA. This CDR3 is 16 amino acids long. V lost 5 bases, J lost 0 bases, and 14 bases lay in between. CDR3 nucleotides: TGTGCCAGCAGCCCCCGGTCGGGGAACTCCTACAATGAGCAGTTCTTC. Protein product: CASSPRSGNSYNEQFF.

The rearrangement links TRBV12-3 or TRBV12-4 to TRBJ2-7, with D possibly being TRBD1 (6 bases). V lost 6 bases and J lost 7, with 19 bases in between. The CDR3 length is 14 residues. The CDR3 DNA reads as TGTGCCAGCAGGGTAACAGGGATTGCTCGGGAGCAGTACTTC. It specifies CASRVTGIAREQYF.

The rearrangement uses TRBV5-1 and TRBJ1-2; TRBD1 might be the D (5 bases). Germline V gene lookup returns CDR1 SGHRS and CDR2 YFSETQ. The CDR3 has 15 amino acids. V lost 4 bases, J lost 6 bases, and 19 bases lay in between. The CDR3 DNA reads TGCGCCAGCAGCCTCTCGGGGTCGGACACCGATGGCTACACCTTC. Translated: CASSLSGSDTDGYTF.

The CDR3 protein is CASSSPLAGGRNEQFF. Here the CDR3 DNA reads TGTGCCAGCAGCTCCCCCCTAGCGGGAGGGCGCAATGAGCAGTTCTTC. The chain uses TRBV7-6 and TRBJ2-1, with 12 positions matching TRBD2. The CDR3 totals 16 residues. CDR1 is SGHVS and CDR2 is FNYEAQ in the germline V gene. Trimming at V came to 4 bases and at J to 6 bases, leaving 7 bases not matched to a gene.

J is TRBJ1-1 and V is TRBV7-9, with 7 bases fitting TRBD1. Trimming removed 5 bases from V and 0 bases from J; junction bases left unmatched: 6. The CDR3 covers 15 residues. CDR1 SEHNR and CDR2 FQNEAQ come from the germline V gene (reference sequence). The CDR3 sequence: CASSPRGTVNTEAFF. The CDR3 DNA reads TGTGCCAGCAGCCCGAGAGGGACAGTGAACACTGAAGCTTTCTTT.

This chain uses TRBV27 with TRBJ2-1, with 9 bases lining up with TRBD1. The germline gives CDR1 MNHEY, CDR2 SMNVEV (reference sequence). The CDR3 is 16 amino acids. V lost 4 bases to trimming and J lost 4 bases; unmatched junction nucleotides: 8. In DNA form, the CDR3 reads TGTGCCAGCAGTTCAATTACCGGGACAGGGTACAATGAGCAGTTCTTC. It encodes CASSSITGTGYNEQFF.